The source of this TCR beta chain is a study of T cell repertoires in cytomegalovirus infection. Study-level findings and limits: Clonotypes of TCR beta that were HLA-C-restricted and CMV-specific dominated the ex vivo response.

This clonotype was picked up a small number of times. Its cognate antigen is unknown. MiXCR, applied by TCRdb to the reads, yields one record per CDR3 protein. The table has 69,000 or so distinct CDR3 sequences, more than 25% seen once. Trimming took 3 bases from V and 7 from J; bases not matched to a gene: 5. This CDR3 contains 15 residues. Germline CDR1 is PRHDT and CDR2 is FYEKMQ (reference sequence). The V call is TRBV13, the J call TRBJ2-1; 11 bases are shared with TRBD2. This clonotype was sampled from a human donor in good health (CMV status not recorded). Some clones in this sample may be carry-over from other donors' samples. The specimen was CD8+ T cells from cultured PBMCs, collected from culture after CMV antigen stimulation. In DNA, the CDR3 is TGTGCCAGCAGCTTGACTAGCGGGGCAATAAATGAGCAGTTCTTC. It encodes CASSLTSGAINEQFF.